This T cell receptor (beta chain) was observed in a study of blood T cell repertoires in COVID-19. Study at large: COVID-19 samples from acute and convalescent phases originated in the United States, Italy and Spain. Sample material is recorded as cDNA or gDNA derived from T cells, B-cell-depleted T cells, or PBMCs.

CDR1 is SGHRS, CDR2 YFSETQ, per germline. The V end was cut by 3 bases, the J end by 4 bases, with 8 bases between. This CDR3 spans 12 amino acids. As handled by the study authors: Scientists estimated how many nucleated cells there were by amplifying reference gene primers. TCRdb keeps only in-frame clones here, not all; method: immunoSEQ multiplex PCR. That table gives V, J and clone size, and the DNA gave D and trimming. The data hold about 73,000 clones, with 70% to 85% observed a single time. This sequence joins TRBV5-1 and TRBJ2-7; maybe TRBD1 (6 bases). The specimen was peripheral blood. The receptor was isolated from a woman in her fifties or sixties with acute or convalescent COVID-19. DNA for the CDR3: TGCGCCAGCAGCTCACAGGGATACGAGCAGTACTTC. This codes for CASSSQGYEQYF.